What follows are 19 T cell receptor beta chains derived from one specimen sequenced in a study of T-cell reconstitution after alpha-beta-depleted transplantation in children. Unique molecular identifiers were used to barcode this TCRbeta library. TCRdb reanalysed the PCR reads using MiXCR and keeps one entry per CDR3 protein. The sample includes 640,000 or so distinct CDR3 sequences, 15% to 20% of them seen just once. The input for sequencing was PBMCs from the stem cell graft donor, taken from the stem cell graft. These receptors were obtained from a human donor who donated a stem cell graft to a child with acute myeloid leukemia.

This sequence joins TRBV20-1 and TRBJ1-4; no firm D call. The germline V gene has CDR1 DFQATT and CDR2 SNEGSKA (reference sequence). Trimming removed 1 base from V and 8 bases from J, with 14 bases in between. CDR3 length: 14 amino acids. The CDR3 DNA sequence: TGCAGTGCTAGAGGGACGGGGAATTGGGAAAAACTGTTTTTT. Its protein is CSARGTGNWEKLFF.

This clonotype was observed a few times. The CDR3 protein is CSARAGTASSGANVLTF. The CDR3, as DNA: TGCAGTGCTAGAGCAGGGACAGCTAGCTCTGGGGCCAACGTCCTGACTTTC. The chain combines TRBV20-1 with TRBJ2-6, with 7 positions matching TRBD1. The germline V gene has CDR1 DFQATT and CDR2 SNEGSKA (reference sequence). The CDR3 has 17 residues. V shed 1 base, J shed 0 bases, and the junction held 6 bases outside the gene matches.

This clonotype was picked up many times. V usage is TRBV10-3 and J usage is TRBJ2-7; D call uncertain. This CDR3 contains 11 residues. CDR1 is ENHRY and CDR2 is SYGVKD in the germline V gene. The V end was cut by 6 bases, the J end by 3 bases, with 6 bases between. CDR3 amino acids: CAIRGSYEQYF. As DNA, the CDR3 is TGTGCCATCAGGGGCAGCTACGAGCAGTACTTC.

This clonotype was counted many times. This sequence joins TRBV10-3 and TRBJ1-5; TRBD1 aligns across 8 bases. Looked up from germline, CDR1 is ENHRY and CDR2 is SYGVKD. The CDR3 length is 16 residues. The V and J ends lost 3 bases and 3 bases, in that order; junction bases with no gene match: 7. CDR3 coding DNA: TGTGCCATCAGTGACGGACAGGGAACGGACAATCAGCCCCAGCATTTT. Its translation is CAISDGQGTDNQPQHF.

This clonotype was detected many times. V usage is TRBV20-1 and J usage is TRBJ1-2, with D perhaps TRBD1 (6 bases). The germline V gene encodes CDR1 DFQATT and CDR2 SNEGSKA (reference sequence). V dropped 5 bases and J dropped 4 bases, with 17 bases sitting between them. The CDR3 is made up of 14 amino acids. DNA of the CDR3: TGCAGTGCTGGACCAGTTGGGGGGCCCTATGGCTACACCTTC. It specifies CSAGPVGGPYGYTF.

This clonotype has a count of ten or more. CDR3 nucleotides: TGCAGTGCTAGGGTAGCGGGGGGGTTATACAATGAGCAGTTCTTC. Translating it yields CSARVAGGLYNEQFF. The genes are TRBV20-1 and TRBJ2-1; TRBD2 agrees at 11 bases. CDR1 and CDR2 from the germline V gene are DFQATT and SNEGSKA (reference sequence). Trimming took 3 bases from V and 4 from J; bases not matched to a gene: 5. The CDR3 covers 15 residues.

The chain combines TRBV7-2 with TRBJ2-3; 10 bases map to TRBD1. Trimming removed 5 bases from V and 12 bases from J; junction bases left unmatched: 14. The germline V gene encodes CDR1 SGHTA and CDR2 FQGNSA. CDR3 length equals 15 residues. Here the CDR3 DNA reads TGTGCCAGCAGCGTGACCCGGGACAGGGGCCCTGCCCAGTATTTT. Translating it yields CASSVTRDRGPAQYF.

This clonotype was counted at least ten times. The chain employs TRBV5-6 and TRBJ2-1; D not certain. Germline CDR1 and CDR2: SGHDT and YYEEEE. The CDR3 consists of 15 residues. V lost 1 base and J 3 bases, leaving 11 bases between the germline ends. The CDR3 loop is CASSLRQIIYNEQFF. CDR3 DNA sequence: TGTGCCAGCAGCTTGCGGCAGATCATCTACAATGAGCAGTTCTTC.

This clonotype occurred many times. The gene calls are TRBV20-1 and TRBJ2-7; D is uncertain. V was shortened by 5 bases and J by 2 bases, with 16 bases between the two germline ends. The CDR3 length is 14 residues. The germline gives CDR1 DFQATT, CDR2 SNEGSKA (reference sequence). DNA of the CDR3: TGCAGTGCTGGTGGTAACCAGGCCCCCTACGAGCAGTACTTC. Translated, it gives CSAGGNQAPYEQYF.

This clonotype has only a few counts. This chain connects TRBV18 to TRBJ2-7, with D perhaps TRBD1 (6 bases). Germline V gene lookup returns CDR1 KGHSH and CDR2 LQKENI. Trimming pared 1 base from V and 2 bases from J, leaving 6 bases between. The CDR3 length is 13 residues. CDR3 amino acids: CASSPQGAYEQYV. CDR3 DNA: TGTGCCAGCTCACCACAGGGGGCCTACGAGCAGTACGTC.

This clonotype was picked up many times. This chain uses TRBV20-1 with TRBJ2-1; perhaps TRBD1 as D (6 bases). Germline V lookup: CDR1 DFQATT, CDR2 SNEGSKA (reference sequence). Deletions cut 8 bases from V and 7 bases from J, with 21 bases between. CDR3 length equals 14 residues. The CDR3, as DNA: TGCAGTCTCCCCAAACCGACAGGCGGAAATGAGCAGTTCTTC. It yields the protein CSLPKPTGGNEQFF.

This chain's CDR3 is CAWNRGGARIANQPQHF. The CDR3 nucleotides read TGTGCCTGGAACCGGGGGGGGGCGCGGATCGCCAATCAGCCCCAGCATTTT. This chain links TRBV30 with TRBJ1-5; possible D gene TRBD1, 6 bases. Germline V gene data show CDR1 as GTSNPN and CDR2 as SVGIG (reference sequence). Trimming pared 4 bases from V and 3 bases from J, leaving 22 bases between. The CDR3 length is 17 residues.

V usage is TRBV20-1 and J usage is TRBJ2-5; D may be TRBD1 (6 bases). CDR1 DFQATT and CDR2 SNEGSKA come from the germline V gene (reference sequence). The CDR3 length is 16 residues. Trimming shortened V by 3 bases and J by 2 bases, and 19 bases separated the two germline ends. CDR3 residues: CSARSQGRTIQETQYF. The CDR3, as DNA: TGCAGTGCTAGGTCACAGGGAAGGACCATTCAAGAGACCCAGTACTTC.

This chain connects TRBV18 to TRBJ2-6, with unresolved D. This CDR3 has 16 amino acids. Trimming removed 6 bases at V and 0 bases at J, with 12 bases between. Germline CDR1 KGHSH, CDR2 LQKENI. CDR3 loop: CASSGISSSGANVLTF. The CDR3 nucleotides read TGTGCCAGCTCGGGCATTTCGAGCTCTGGGGCCAACGTCCTGACTTTC.

The chain employs TRBV7-9 and TRBJ2-7; 9 positions match TRBD1. Germline CDR1 reads SEHNR; CDR2 reads FQNEAQ (reference sequence). This CDR3 spans 13 amino acids. The V and J ends lost 5 bases and 7 bases, in that order; junction bases with no gene match: 6. The CDR3 loop reads CASSRQGGGEQYF. DNA for the CDR3: TGTGCCAGCAGCCGACAGGGGGGAGGAGAGCAGTACTTC.

About this clonotype itself: An end of the junction does not agree with germline; a read error may underlie this. The V call is TRBV29-1, the J call TRBJ1-1; D is unresolved. CDR3 length: 13 residues. The germline V gene encodes CDR1 SQVTM and CDR2 ANQGSEA. The CDR3 coding sequence is TGCAGCGTTGGAGGTATCATGAACCCTGAACCTTTCTTT. It translates to CSVGGIMNPEPFF.

This clonotype was observed at least ten times. The chain combines TRBV20-1 with TRBJ2-5; 9 nucleotides align to TRBD2. The junction had 12 bases not matched to a gene; V was cut back by 6 bases and J by 4 bases. The CDR3 consists of 15 residues. Germline CDR1 and CDR2: DFQATT and SNEGSKA (reference sequence). CDR3 amino acids: CSALPGAGGRETQYF. The CDR3 nucleotides are TGCAGTGCCCTCCCGGGGGCGGGGGGGCGAGAGACCCAGTACTTC.

This clonotype was observed many times. The chain has TRBV29-1 and TRBJ1-1; D unclear. The CDR3 totals 10 residues. Germline V gives CDR1 SQVTM, CDR2 ANQGSEA. V was clipped by 4 bases and J by 3 bases, with 3 bases between them. CDR3 amino acids: CSVADTEAFF. The CDR3 DNA sequence: TGCAGCGTTGCCGACACTGAAGCTTTCTTT.

This clonotype appeared many times. The V and J genes are TRBV6-1 and TRBJ2-5; D is perhaps TRBD2 (5 bases). Trimming removed 4 bases at V and 5 bases at J, with 11 bases between. This CDR3 is built from 13 residues. Germline CDR1 is MNHNS and CDR2 is SASEGT. The CDR3 here is CASSALEQETQYF. CDR3 DNA sequence: TGTGCCAGCAGTGCACTAGAACAGGAGACCCAGTACTTC.